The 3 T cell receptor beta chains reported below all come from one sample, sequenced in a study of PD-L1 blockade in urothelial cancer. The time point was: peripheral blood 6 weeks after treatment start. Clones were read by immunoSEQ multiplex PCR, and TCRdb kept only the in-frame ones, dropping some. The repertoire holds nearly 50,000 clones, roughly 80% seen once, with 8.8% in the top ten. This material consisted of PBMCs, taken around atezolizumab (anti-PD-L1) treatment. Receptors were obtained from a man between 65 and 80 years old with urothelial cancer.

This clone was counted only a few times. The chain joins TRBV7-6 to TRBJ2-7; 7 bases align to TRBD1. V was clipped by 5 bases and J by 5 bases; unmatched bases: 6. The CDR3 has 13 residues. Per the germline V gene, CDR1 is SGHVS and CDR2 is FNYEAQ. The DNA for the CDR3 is TGTGCCAGCAGCCCCCGGGACAGCCACGAGCAGTACTTC. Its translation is CASSPRDSHEQYF.

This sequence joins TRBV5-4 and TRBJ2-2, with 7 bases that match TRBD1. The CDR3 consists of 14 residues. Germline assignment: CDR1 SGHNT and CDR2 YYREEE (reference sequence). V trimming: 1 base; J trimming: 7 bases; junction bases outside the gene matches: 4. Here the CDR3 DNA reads TGTGCCAGCAGCTTGTTGGCAGGGGGCGGGGAGCTGTTTTTT. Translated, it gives CASSLLAGGGELFF.

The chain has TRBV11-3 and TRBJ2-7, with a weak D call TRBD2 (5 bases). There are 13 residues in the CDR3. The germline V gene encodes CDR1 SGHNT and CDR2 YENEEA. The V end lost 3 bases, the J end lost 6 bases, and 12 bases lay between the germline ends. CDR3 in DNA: TGTGCCAGCAGCTTGACCAGCGAGGGCGAGCAGTACTTC. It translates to CASSLTSEGEQYF.